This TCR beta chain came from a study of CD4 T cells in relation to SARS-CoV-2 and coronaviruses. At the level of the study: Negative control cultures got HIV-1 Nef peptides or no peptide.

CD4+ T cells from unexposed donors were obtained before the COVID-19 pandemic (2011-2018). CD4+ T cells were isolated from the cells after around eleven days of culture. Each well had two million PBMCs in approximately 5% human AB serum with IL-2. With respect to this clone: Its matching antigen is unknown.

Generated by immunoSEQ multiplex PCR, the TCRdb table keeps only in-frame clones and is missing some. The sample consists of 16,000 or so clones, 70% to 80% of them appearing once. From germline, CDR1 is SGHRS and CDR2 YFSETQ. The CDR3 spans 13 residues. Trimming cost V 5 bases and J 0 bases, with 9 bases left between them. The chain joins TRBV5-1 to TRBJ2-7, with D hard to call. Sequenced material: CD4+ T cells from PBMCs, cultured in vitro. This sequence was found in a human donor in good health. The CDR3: CASRTASSYEQYF. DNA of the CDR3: TGCGCCAGCAGAACAGCCTCCTCCTACGAGCAGTACTTC.